The clone carrying this T cell receptor (beta chain) was seen repeatedly, ten times or more. As yet, its antigen is unknown. Trimming cost V 1 base and J 2 bases; bases outside gene matches: 4. CDR3 length: 15 residues. The sample belongs to a study of Graves' ophthalmopathy and Graves' hyperthyroidism. RNA transcripts were the source from which TCR beta CDR3 regions were amplified. After a first-round RT-PCR with HTBI primers, a second-round multiplex PCR was run. Each CDR3 protein gets one entry after TCRdb re-called the multiplex PCR reads with MiXCR. The table lists 300,000 or so distinct CDR3 sequences, 17% of them singletons, with roughly 12% in the top ten. Broader study findings: Blood repertoires reportedly contained most expanded thyroid clonotypes above 0.001 frequency.

The sequencing input was peripheral blood. This chain uses TRBV12-3 or TRBV12-4 with TRBJ2-5, with 7 bases aligning to TRBD1. The TCR originated in an adult man with Graves' ophthalmopathy. The CDR3 DNA reads as TGTGCCAGCAGTTTAGGGACAGGCGGACAAGAGACCCAGTACTTC. Translated: CASSLGTGGQETQYF.